The source of this TCR beta chain is a study of blood T cell repertoires in COVID-19. The repertoire was sequenced with immunoSEQ multiplex PCR; TCRdb's copy has only in-frame clones and lacks some. The sample lists about 140,000 clones; approximately 79% were seen once. Trimming pared 3 bases from V and 4 bases from J, leaving 16 bases between. Germline CDR1 reads KGHDR; CDR2 reads SFDVKD. The CDR3 has 16 residues. The chain couples TRBV24-1 to TRBJ2-3; D is perhaps TRBD2 (5 bases). Sequenced: peripheral blood. This receptor was taken from a man aged 55 to 70 with acute or convalescent COVID-19. CDR3 region: CATSDHDAGSPDTQYF. The DNA of the CDR3 is TGTGCCACCAGTGATCACGACGCGGGTAGCCCAGATACGCAGTATTTT.